These 17 T cell receptor beta chains were sequenced from one sample in a study of cytomegalovirus exposure and HLA in healthy donors. 13 Jbeta primers and 60 Vbeta primers were used for the PCR. Sequencing was performed with immunoSEQ multiplex PCR; in TCRdb, only in-frame clones are kept and a portion is missing. The table lists approximately 100,000 clones, 70% of them singletons. Sample: PBMCs. These receptors came from a man aged 45-65 years in good health and CMV-seronegative.

This chain links TRBV5-8 with TRBJ1-2, with 10 nucleotides matching TRBD1. The length of the CDR3 is 17 residues. CDR1 and CDR2 (germline): SGHTS, YDEGEE. V lost 4 bases, J lost 3 bases, and 12 bases stayed unmatched. The CDR3 bases are TGTGCCAGCAGCCCAAATAAGGGACAGGGGATTCACTATGGCTACACCTTC. Amino acids: CASSPNKGQGIHYGYTF.

This clone is classed as medium-sized. This rearrangement joins TRBV7-2 to TRBJ2-7; D not certain. CDR3 length: 13 residues. The germline V and J ends were trimmed by 3 bases and 1 base, with 7 bases remaining between them. Germline CDR1 SGHTA, CDR2 FQGNSA. The CDR3 DNA follows: TGTGCCAGCAGCTTCGACATATCCTACGAGCAGTACTTC. Protein sequence: CASSFDISYEQYF. Using reference TRBV7-2 and TRBJ2-7 for the parts outside the CDR3, the full variable domain is GAGVSQSPSNKVTEKGKDVELRCDPISGHTALYWYRQSLGQGLEFLIYFQGNSAPDKSGLPSDRFSAERTGGSVSTLTIQRTQQEDSAVYLCASSFDISYEQYFGPGTRLTVT.

The CDR3 reads CASRTGQGDYGYTF. The CDR3 nucleotides are TGTGCCAGCAGAACGGGACAGGGCGACTATGGCTACACCTTC. The V call is TRBV2, the J call TRBJ1-2; the match to TRBD1 covers 9 bases. J lost 3 bases, V lost 6 bases, and 5 bases had no gene match. The CDR3 covers 14 residues. Germline values: CDR1 SNHLY, CDR2 FYNNEI.

This chain links TRBV27 with TRBJ2-1; 13 bases line up with TRBD2. Germline V CDR1 and CDR2: MNHEY, SMNVEV (reference sequence). There are 16 residues in the CDR3. J gave up 8 bases and V 5 bases, and 9 bases lay outside the gene matches. The CDR3 reads CASSPPTSGRADEQFF. CDR3 bases: TGTGCCAGCAGTCCACCTACTAGCGGGAGGGCAGATGAGCAGTTCTTC.

V and J are TRBV7-9 and TRBJ2-2; 7 bases align to TRBD1. The CDR3 length is 14 residues. The J segment lost 4 bases and the V segment lost 4 bases, leaving 3 bases of the junction unmatched. Germline V gives CDR1 SEHNR, CDR2 FQNEAQ (reference sequence). The CDR3 coding sequence is TGTGCCAGCAGCTCGTACAGGGGCACCGGGGAGCTGTTTTTT. It specifies CASSSYRGTGELFF.

This clone appeared a few times. The V and J genes are TRBV29-1 and TRBJ1-4, with TRBD1 matching 7 bases. The V gene end was trimmed by 7 bases and the J gene end by 8 bases; junction bases not matched to a gene: 16. The CDR3 runs to 15 residues. Germline CDR1 is SQVTM and CDR2 is ANQGSEA. The CDR3, as DNA: TGCAGCGCTTACGAAAACAGGGGATTTCGGGAAAAACTGTTTTTT. Its translation is CSAYENRGFREKLFF.

Judged by abundance, this clone is medium-sized (0.01 to 0.1%). The rearrangement links TRBV6-1 to TRBJ1-2; 7 positions agree with TRBD1. Germline V lookup: CDR1 MNHNS, CDR2 SASEGT. The CDR3 contains 13 residues. Trimming cost V 7 bases and J 4 bases; bases outside gene matches: 6. The CDR3 nucleotides read TGTGCCAGCACCCTTGGGGACAGCTATGGCTACACCTTC. Its translation: CASTLGDSYGYTF.

This sequence joins TRBV4-3 and TRBJ2-3; TRBD1 agrees at 9 bases. The CDR3 length is 16 residues. Germline-derived CDR1 and CDR2 are LGHNA and YSLEER. The V segment lost 4 bases and the J segment 2 bases; nucleotides outside the gene matches: 7. The CDR3: CASSRRRDRDTDTQYF. The CDR3 nucleotides read TGCGCCAGCAGCCGTAGGAGGGACAGGGACACAGATACGCAGTATTTT.

In this sample, this clone turned up a few times. The chain is built from TRBV19 and TRBJ2-1; 9 bases are a match to TRBD2. V dropped 3 bases and J dropped 3; count of bases not matched to a gene: 6. The CDR3 has 16 residues. Germline V gene data show CDR1 as LNHDA and CDR2 as SQIVND (reference sequence). The CDR3 DNA reads as TGTGCCAGTAGTATGCTGGCGGGGGGGGTCTACAATGAGCAGTTCTTC. This encodes CASSMLAGGVYNEQFF.

V is TRBV9 and J is TRBJ2-7; TRBD2 matches at 10 bases. The CDR3 sequence is 16 residues long. Germline lookup yields CDR1 SGDLS and CDR2 YYNGEE. Trimming at V came to 3 bases and at J to 0 bases, leaving 6 bases not matched to a gene. DNA for the CDR3: TGTGCCAGCAGCGCCGGGGCTAGCGGGAGCTCCTACGAGCAGTACTTC. It specifies CASSAGASGSSYEQYF.

This chain uses TRBV18 with TRBJ2-1; 10 bases line up with TRBD1. After removal of 3 bases from V and 12 bases from J, the junction contained 11 bases not matched to a gene. The CDR3 covers 15 residues. Germline V gene lookup returns CDR1 KGHSH and CDR2 LQKENI. CDR3 amino acids: CASSPTGGGKVRQFF. CDR3 DNA sequence: TGTGCCAGCTCACCGACAGGGGGCGGGAAGGTGAGGCAGTTCTTC.

The rearrangement joins TRBV29-1 to TRBJ1-1; unclear D gene. The germline V gene has CDR1 SQVTM and CDR2 ANQGSEA. Trimming pared 5 bases from V and 4 bases from J, leaving 14 bases between. The CDR3 covers 13 residues. The CDR3 sequence: CSVYPLTSTEAFF. CDR3 bases: TGCAGCGTTTATCCCCTTACTAGCACTGAAGCTTTCTTT.

V and J are TRBV2 and TRBJ2-1, with 9 bases fitting TRBD2. The V segment lost 5 bases and the J segment 2 bases; nucleotides outside the gene matches: 4. Germline-derived CDR1 and CDR2 are SNHLY and FYNNEI. The CDR3 is 15 residues long. As DNA, the CDR3 is TGTGCCAGCAGTCAGGAGCGGGGGGCCTACAATGAGCAGTTCTTC. Translating gives CASSQERGAYNEQFF. The variable domain in full, completed from reference TRBV2 and TRBJ2-1, reads EPEVTQTPSHQVTQMGQEVILRCVPISNHLYFYWYRQILGQKVEFLVSFYNNEISEKSEIFDDQFSVERPDGSNFTLKIRSTKLEDSAMYFCASSQERGAYNEQFFGPGTRLTVL.

The chain is built from TRBV9 and TRBJ1-1; D remains unclear. This CDR3 has 14 residues. V was pared by 4 bases and J by 1 base, with 11 bases between. CDR1 is SGDLS, CDR2 YYNGEE, per germline. The CDR3 spells CASSSTPGNTEAFF. CDR3 sequence (DNA): TGTGCCAGCAGCTCCACTCCGGGGAACACTGAAGCTTTCTTT.

This chain uses TRBV15 with TRBJ2-2; D is possibly TRBD2 (6 bases). CDR1 and CDR2 from the germline V gene are LNHNV and YYDKDF (reference sequence). The CDR3 contains 15 residues. Trimming removed 5 bases at V and 2 bases at J, with 12 bases between. The CDR3 sequence is CATSPRRGNTGELFF. The CDR3 nucleotides are TGTGCCACCAGCCCACGGAGGGGAAACACCGGGGAGCTGTTTTTT.

This clone was seen once. The chain uses TRBV28 and TRBJ2-2; the match to TRBD1 covers 10 bases. V dropped 4 bases and J dropped 5; count of bases not matched to a gene: 4. The CDR3 has 15 amino acids. In germline, CDR1 is MDHEN, CDR2 SYDVKM. CDR3 in amino acids: CASSSRTGGTGELFF. CDR3 coding DNA: TGTGCCAGCAGTTCCCGGACAGGGGGTACCGGGGAGCTGTTTTTT.

This clone was detected a few times. The chain joins TRBV2 to TRBJ1-1; 7 bases match TRBD1. This CDR3 contains 15 residues. J lost 10 bases, V lost 6 bases, and 17 bases had no gene match. CDR1 is SNHLY, CDR2 FYNNEI, per germline. Here the CDR3 reads CASSDLWDRRRVAFF. As DNA, the CDR3 is TGTGCCAGCAGCGACCTGTGGGACAGAAGGAGAGTAGCTTTCTTT.